The clone carrying this TCR beta chain was recorded only once. Lamina propria lymphocytes from surgical specimens were isolated on a density gradient before sorting. This record belongs to a study of T cell repertoires in ileal Crohn's disease. Study in general: Every patient was operated on for stricturing (approximately 60%) or penetrating (39%) complications.

TCRdb keeps only in-frame clones here, not all; method: immunoSEQ multiplex PCR. The sample records more than 5,500 clones, more than 75% being singletons. The TCR was taken from an adult with Crohn's disease. Some clones in this sample may be carry-over from other donors' samples. The sample comprised CD4+ T cells from ileum.

The CDR3 DNA is TGTGCCAGATCCCAGGGGTCCCTCTACGAGCAGTACTTC. Translation gives CARSQGSLYEQYF. The rearrangement joins TRBV2 to TRBJ2-7, with D tentatively TRBD1 (6 bases). Looked up from germline, CDR1 is SNHLY and CDR2 is FYNNEI. This CDR3 is 13 amino acids long. The ends were cut back, 9 bases at V and 3 bases at J, with 15 bases in the middle.